Listed below are T cell receptor beta chains from one sample, sequenced in a study of T-cell reconstitution after alpha-beta-depleted transplantation in children. TCRdb used MiXCR to reprocess the PCR reads, holding one entry per CDR3 protein. This sample yields some 130,000 distinct CDR3 sequences, of which roughly 10% are seen a single time; around 24% belongs to the top ten. The source material was PBMCs, mostly from graft donor cells, sampled 180 days after TCRalphabeta/CD19-depleted stem cell transplant. Receptors were obtained from a girl under two years old who had a stem cell transplant for combined immunodeficiency, so the T cells may come from the graft donor. Each CDR3 is given with its conserved first and last residue. D genes are given only for firm matches. Clone sizes are given selectively: once, few, many, or a class where the clone is expanded.

v_gene	abundance	j_gene	d_gene	CDR3aa	CDR3nt
TRBV4-3	.	TRBJ2-3	.	CASSQDRGTSTDTQYF	TGCGCCAGCAGCCAAGATCGCGGAACTTCCACAGATACGCAGTATTTT
TRBV19	.	TRBJ2-3	TRBD2	CASSMGGLAGDTQYF	TGTGCCAGTAGTATGGGGGGACTAGCTGGAGATACGCAGTATTTT
TRBV5-1	.	TRBJ2-7	.	CASSFEVRGVYEQYF	TGCGCCAGCAGCTTCGAGGTCAGGGGGGTATACGAGCAGTACTTC
TRBV7-6	.	TRBJ2-3	TRBD2	CASSLGFRGLASTDTQYF	TGTGCCAGCAGCTTAGGTTTCCGAGGACTAGCCAGCACAGATACGCAGTATTTT
TRBV30	once	TRBJ1-1	.	CAWKREGSTEAFF	TGTGCCTGGAAAAGGGAGGGGAGCACTGAAGCTTTCTTT
TRBV20-1	few	TRBJ2-7	.	CSARDPMGGVGYEQYF	TGCAGTGCTAGAGACCCGATGGGGGGAGTCGGGTACGAGCAGTACTTC
TRBV7-2	.	TRBJ2-1	.	CASSLNLKFNEQFF	TGTGCCAGCAGCTTAAATCTTAAGTTCAATGAGCAGTTCTTC
TRBV9	.	TRBJ2-2	.	CASRLANTGELFF	TGTGCCAGCAGACTCGCGAACACCGGGGAGCTGTTTTTT
TRBV18	few	TRBJ1-1	TRBD1	CASSPERTGRRGTEAFF	TGTGCCAGCTCACCGGAAAGGACAGGGAGAAGAGGAACTGAAGCTTTCTTT
TRBV15	few	TRBJ2-5	.	CATSRGAGPETQYF	TGTGCCACCAGCAGAGGGGCCGGGCCTGAGACCCAGTACTTC
TRBV6-5	.	TRBJ1-2	.	CASGRGYGYTF	TGTGCCAGCGGCAGGGGATATGGCTACACCTTC
TRBV20-1	few	TRBJ2-5	TRBD2	CSARDSKSGSQETQYF	TGCAGTGCTAGAGATTCAAAGAGCGGGAGCCAAGAGACCCAGTACTTC
TRBV7-8	few	TRBJ1-1	.	CASSFLRNTEAFF	TGTGCCAGCAGCTTTCTCAGGAACACTGAAGCTTTCTTT
TRBV10-3	few	TRBJ2-5	TRBD1	CAISDPQGWGETQYF	TGTGCCATCAGTGATCCACAGGGGTGGGGAGAGACCCAGTACTTC
TRBV20-1	.	TRBJ2-1	TRBD2	CSATRTSGGEYNEQFF	TGCAGTGCTACCCGGACTAGCGGGGGGGAATACAATGAGCAGTTCTTC
TRBV2	few	TRBJ2-7	.	CASSERAPTEYF	TGTGCCAGCAGTGAAAGGGCCCCCACCGAGTACTTC
TRBV29-1	.	TRBJ2-7	.	CSVADSYEQYF	TGCAGCGTTGCTGATTCCTACGAGCAGTACTTC
TRBV29-1	few	TRBJ2-5	TRBD2	CSVEAGPETQYF	TGCAGCGTAGAAGCGGGGCCAGAGACCCAGTACTTC
TRBV7-2	few	TRBJ2-5	.	CASSPQGRVYQETQYF	TGTGCCAGCAGCCCCCAAGGGCGGGTTTACCAAGAGACCCAGTACTTC
TRBV20-1	few	TRBJ2-4	TRBD2	CSAIKPGLAGGLAKNIQYF	TGCAGTGCTATCAAACCGGGACTAGCGGGGGGGCTGGCCAAAAACATTCAGTACTTC
TRBV28	few	TRBJ1-5	.	CASSLLGGGNQPQHF	TGTGCCAGCAGTTTATTAGGGGGTGGCAATCAGCCCCAGCATTTT
TRBV2	.	TRBJ1-2	.	CASPGSNWSYGYTF	TGTGCCAGCCCGGGAAGCAACTGGAGCTATGGCTACACCTTC
TRBV18	few	TRBJ2-3	.	CASSGSGATDTQYF	TGTGCCAGCTCAGGCTCCGGGGCCACAGATACGCAGTATTTT
TRBV9	few	TRBJ2-2	TRBD2	CASSVGSGRAIGELFF	TGTGCCAGCAGCGTAGGGAGCGGGAGGGCCATCGGGGAGCTGTTTTTT
TRBV11-2	.	TRBJ2-1	TRBD2	CASSPRLAGFTYNEQFF	TGTGCCAGCAGCCCACGACTAGCGGGATTTACCTACAATGAGCAGTTCTTC
TRBV6-2/TRBV6-3	many	TRBJ2-1	.	CASSYGYNEQFF	TGTGCCAGCAGTTATGGTTACAATGAGCAGTTCTTC
TRBV20-1	few	TRBJ2-1	TRBD2	CSATTIPGLAGAQSYNEQFF	TGCAGTGCCACAACGATTCCGGGACTAGCGGGAGCCCAATCCTACAATGAGCAGTTCTTC
TRBV6-1	few	TRBJ1-1	.	CASSRPGATGTEAFF	TGTGCCAGCAGCCGCCCAGGGGCGACGGGCACTGAAGCTTTCTTT
TRBV6-5	.	TRBJ2-5	.	CASSYSMGLETQYF	TGTGCCAGCAGTTACTCGATGGGGTTGGAGACCCAGTACTTC
TRBV7-2	few	TRBJ2-5	.	CASSLAGVNQETQYF	TGTGCCAGCAGCTTAGCGGGAGTAAACCAAGAGACCCAGTACTTC
TRBV10-3	few	TRBJ2-5	TRBD2	CAISERADKGLAGSEQETQYF	TGTGCCATCAGTGAGAGAGCGGATAAGGGACTAGCGGGGAGTGAGCAAGAGACCCAGTACTTC
TRBV20-1	.	TRBJ2-1	TRBD2	CSASSPGLAWDEQFF	TGCAGTGCTAGTTCCCCGGGACTAGCGTGGGATGAGCAGTTCTTC
TRBV20-1	.	TRBJ2-7	.	CSALGLGYEQYF	TGCAGTGCTTTGGGGCTAGGCTACGAGCAGTACTTC
TRBV30	.	TRBJ2-5	TRBD1	CAWSVRQGWETQYF	TGTGCCTGGAGTGTACGACAGGGATGGGAGACCCAGTACTTC
TRBV5-1	.	TRBJ2-7	TRBD2	CASSWGLAGGLLPSYEQYF	TGCGCCAGCAGCTGGGGACTAGCGGGAGGGCTCCTTCCCTCTTACGAGCAGTACTTC
TRBV28	few	TRBJ1-2	.	CASSSSPKPNYGYTF	TGTGCCAGCAGTTCGTCCCCCAAGCCTAACTATGGCTACACCTTC
TRBV27	few	TRBJ1-3	.	CASSFLSGNTIYF	TGTGCCAGCAGTTTCCTCTCTGGAAACACCATATATTTT